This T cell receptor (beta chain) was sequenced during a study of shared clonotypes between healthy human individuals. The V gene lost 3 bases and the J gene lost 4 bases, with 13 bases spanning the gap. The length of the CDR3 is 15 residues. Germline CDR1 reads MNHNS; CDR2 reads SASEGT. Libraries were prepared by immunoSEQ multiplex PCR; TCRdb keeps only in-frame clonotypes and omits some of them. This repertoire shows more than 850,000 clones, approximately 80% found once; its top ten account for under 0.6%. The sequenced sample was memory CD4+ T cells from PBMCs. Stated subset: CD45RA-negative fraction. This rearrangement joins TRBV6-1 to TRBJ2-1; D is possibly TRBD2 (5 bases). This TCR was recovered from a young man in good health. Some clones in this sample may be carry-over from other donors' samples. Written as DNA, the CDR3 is TGTGCCAGCAGTGACTCGGGCGGGTGGTACAATGAGCAGTTCTTC. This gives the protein CASSDSGGWYNEQFF.